The T cell receptor beta chain described here comes from a study of cytomegalovirus exposure and HLA in healthy donors. General study findings and limits: Further analysis, carried out later, found HLA-associated TCR beta chains more clonally expanded than equally common other chains. There was a cluster of highly shared sequence variants that was likely a sequencing artifact. What a later analysis reportedly showed was that an Asian-associated ancestry cluster had fewer N-insertions than the 666-donor mean. Later analysis suggested most CMV-associated TCR beta chains were HLA-restricted.

The PCR made use of 60 Vbeta and 13 Jbeta primers. Measured with immunoSEQ multiplex PCR; TCRdb has only the in-frame clones, and not every one. The sample lists 100,000 to 150,000 clones; about 80% were seen once. This CDR3 is built from 15 residues. J lost 6 bases, V lost 1 base, and 3 bases had no gene match. Germline CDR1 SGHTA, CDR2 FQGNSA. This clone was counted between two and nine times. Its matching antigen is unknown. This sequence joins TRBV7-2 and TRBJ2-5; TRBD2 matches at 12 bases. This receptor was obtained from a young man in good health and CMV-seropositive. Sequencing used PBMCs. The CDR3 DNA reads TGTGCCAGCAGCTTAGTAACTAGCGGGGGGCAGACCCAGTACTTC. This gives the protein CASSLVTSGGQTQYF.